These 24 T cell receptor beta chains were all obtained from the same sample, sequenced in a study of T cell repertoires in cytomegalovirus infection. One entry per CDR3 protein, called by TCRdb with MiXCR from the reads. The profile covers over 300,000 distinct CDR3 sequences, with 8% to 9.5% appearing a single time and around 4% taken by the ten largest. The sequenced material came from PBMCs. The receptor source for this set is a human donor in good health (CMV status not recorded). Some clones in this sample may be carry-over from other donors' samples.

The chain joins TRBV12-3 or TRBV12-4 to TRBJ1-4, with TRBD1 matching 7 bases. This CDR3 is 15 amino acids long. J was trimmed by 1 base and V by 6 bases; bases with no gene match: 5. CDR3 DNA: TGTGCCAGCAGAACCCGACAGGGAACTAATGAAAAACTGTTTTTT. It yields the protein CASRTRQGTNEKLFF.

This clonotype was picked up a small number of times. The chain carries TRBV20-1 and TRBJ1-2; D is unclear. V was pared by 6 bases and J by 4 bases, with 18 bases between. The germline gives CDR1 DFQATT, CDR2 SNEGSKA (reference sequence). CDR3 length equals 14 residues. CDR3 region: CSAGGGETGYGYTF. CDR3 in DNA: TGCAGTGCAGGCGGTGGGGAGACGGGCTATGGCTACACCTTC.

CDR3 in DNA: TGTGCCAGCAGTTACTCGGGACTTAACGGAGAGACCCAGTACTTC. It yields the protein CASSYSGLNGETQYF. This chain connects TRBV6-2 or TRBV6-3 to TRBJ2-5; D might be TRBD2 (6 bases). Germline values: CDR1 MNHEY, CDR2 SVGEGT. Trimming took 0 bases from V and 4 from J, leaving 12 bases between them. The CDR3 is made up of 15 amino acids.

The chain uses TRBV7-2 and TRBJ1-2; no reliable D call. Germline CDR1 reads SGHTA; CDR2 reads FQGNSA. V was trimmed by 5 bases and J by 3 bases, leaving 4 bases between them. The CDR3 is 11 residues long. The CDR3: CASSQYYGYTF. CDR3 DNA: TGTGCCAGCAGCCAGTACTATGGCTACACCTTC.

This clonotype turned up a few times. The gene calls are TRBV20-1 and TRBJ1-4; D ambiguous. CDR1 and CDR2 from the germline V gene are DFQATT and SNEGSKA (reference sequence). CDR3 length: 13 residues. Trimming took off 3 bases at V and 3 bases at J, with 8 bases between the two ends. DNA of the CDR3: TGCAGTGCTAGTAGGGCCCCTAATGAAAAACTGTTTTTT. This encodes CSASRAPNEKLFF.

This clonotype has a count of ten or more. V is TRBV24-1 and J is TRBJ2-7; D tentatively reads TRBD1 or TRBD2 (6 bases each). This CDR3 has 15 residues. Trimming cost V 4 bases and J 6 bases, with 18 bases left between them. Germline V gene lookup returns CDR1 KGHDR and CDR2 SFDVKD. CDR3 residues: CATSDPSSGAGEQYF. In nucleotides, the CDR3 is TGTGCCACCAGTGACCCTTCCTCGGGGGCCGGCGAGCAGTACTTC.

This clonotype appeared many times. The chain combines TRBV27 with TRBJ2-3; possible D gene TRBD2, 6 bases. Germline V gives CDR1 MNHEY, CDR2 SMNVEV (reference sequence). V lost 3 bases to trimming and J lost 3 bases, with 19 bases between them. The length of the CDR3 is 17 residues. CDR3 residues: CASSFRGFGRETDTQYF. CDR3 nucleotide sequence: TGTGCCAGCAGTTTCCGTGGGTTTGGTCGGGAGACAGATACGCAGTATTTT.

V is TRBV7-6 and J is TRBJ2-3; D remains unclear. V was pared by 2 bases and J by 4 bases, with 4 bases between. The germline V gene encodes CDR1 SGHVS and CDR2 FNYEAQ. The CDR3 runs to 12 residues. CDR3 sequence (DNA): TGTGCCAGCAGCTTATATGCAGATACGCAGTATTTT. This gives the protein CASSLYADTQYF.

This clonotype was seen many times. The V and J genes are TRBV6-6 and TRBJ2-2; 7 bases line up with TRBD2. The CDR3 is 14 residues long. J lost 5 bases, V lost 5 bases, and 5 bases had no gene match. Germline values: CDR1 MNHNY, CDR2 SVGAGI (reference sequence). Here the CDR3 DNA reads TGTGCCAGCAGTCGCCCGGGAGGAACCGGGGAGCTGTTTTTT. Its protein is CASSRPGGTGELFF.

The chain has TRBV11-3 and TRBJ2-7; no definite D call. This CDR3 has 13 amino acids. From germline, CDR1 is SGHNT and CDR2 YENEEA. V lost 3 bases, J lost 7 bases, and 13 bases lay in between. DNA for the CDR3: TGTGCCAGCAGCTTGGGTATGAATCGAGAGCAGTACTTC. Translation: CASSLGMNREQYF.

This sequence joins TRBV4-3 and TRBJ2-1, with unresolved D. This CDR3 comprises 14 residues. The germline V and J ends were trimmed by 1 base and 5 bases, with 9 bases remaining between them. Germline lookup yields CDR1 LGHNA and CDR2 YSLEER. The CDR3 DNA follows: TGCGCCAGCAGCCAAGCCAGAACTAACAATGAGCAGTTCTTC. It specifies CASSQARTNNEQFF.

This clonotype has ten or more counts. The chain employs TRBV7-8 and TRBJ2-6; no clear D. Trimming removed 1 base from V and 1 base from J, with 5 bases in between. The CDR3 has 15 residues. The germline CDR1 and CDR2 sequences are SGHVS and FQNEAQ. CDR3 residues: CASSLDLSGANVLTF. For the CDR3, the DNA is TGTGCCAGCAGCTTAGACCTGTCTGGGGCCAACGTCCTGACTTTC.

This clonotype has ten or more counts. The chain uses TRBV7-8 and TRBJ2-4; D possibly corresponds to TRBD1 (5 bases). V was pared by 5 bases and J by 3 bases, with 17 bases between. The CDR3 extends over 16 amino acids. Germline CDR1 reads SGHVS; CDR2 reads FQNEAQ. This CDR3 reads CASSLRSRDSKNIQYF. The CDR3 region has the DNA TGTGCCAGCAGCCTACGGTCCAGGGATAGCAAAAACATTCAGTACTTC.

This clonotype was detected many times. This chain joins TRBV7-8 and TRBJ1-2; the D gene is possibly TRBD1 (5 bases). The length of the CDR3 is 15 residues. Trimming pared 5 bases from V and 4 bases from J, leaving 17 bases between. From germline, CDR1 is SGHVS and CDR2 FQNEAQ. CDR3 protein: CASSRAIGAAYGYTF. The DNA of the CDR3 is TGTGCCAGCAGCCGCGCGATCGGGGCTGCCTATGGCTACACCTTC.

This clonotype has ten or more counts. V and J are TRBV7-9 and TRBJ2-6; D call uncertain. The length of the CDR3 is 15 residues. In germline, CDR1 is SEHNR, CDR2 FQNEAQ (reference sequence). Trimming took 3 bases from V and 0 from J, leaving 6 bases between them. The CDR3 DNA follows: TGTGCCAGCAGCTTCTCGGTCTCTGGGGCCAACGTCCTGACTTTC. Translating it yields CASSFSVSGANVLTF.

This clonotype was found many times. The V gene is TRBV7-3, the J gene TRBJ2-1; 8 bases fit TRBD2. CDR1 is SGHTA, CDR2 FQGTGA, per germline. This CDR3 contains 16 residues. Trimming at V came to 5 bases and at J to 4 bases, leaving 10 bases not matched to a gene. CDR3 loop: CASSPWVAGTYNEQFF. In nucleotides, the CDR3 is TGTGCCAGCAGCCCTTGGGTAGCGGGGACTTACAATGAGCAGTTCTTC.

The table lists this clonotype with many counts. V gene TRBV7-2 combines with J gene TRBJ2-5; 12 bases are shared with TRBD2. The CDR3 covers 16 residues. Per germline, CDR1 SGHTA and CDR2 FQGNSA. The junction had 0 bases not matched to a gene; V was cut back by 0 bases and J by 1 base. The DNA for the CDR3 is TGTGCCAGCAGCTTAGCGACTAGCGGGGGCCAAGAGACCCAGTACTTC. It encodes CASSLATSGGQETQYF.

This clonotype was seen more than once but under ten times. The chain carries TRBV5-5 and TRBJ2-7; 8 bases fit TRBD2. The germline gives CDR1 SGHKS, CDR2 YYEKEE (reference sequence). The trim removed 0 bases at V and 4 bases at J, leaving 6 bases unmatched. This CDR3 is 15 amino acids long. The DNA for the CDR3 is TGTGCCAGCAGCTTGGTACCAGCGGGAGAGTACGAGCAGTACTTC. Translated, it gives CASSLVPAGEYEQYF.

The chain combines TRBV19 with TRBJ1-4; D is ambiguous. Trimming pared 7 bases from V and 0 bases from J, leaving 12 bases between. The CDR3 spans 15 residues. CDR1 and CDR2 (germline): LNHDA, SQIVND (reference sequence). Here the CDR3 DNA reads TGTGCCAGTATCGCCGGGGATGCAACTAATGAAAAACTGTTTTTT. Its protein is CASIAGDATNEKLFF.

This chain connects TRBV20-1 to TRBJ2-7, with TRBD2 matching over 8 bases. V lost 5 bases to trimming and J lost 1 base; unmatched junction nucleotides: 7. Germline-derived CDR1 and CDR2 are DFQATT and SNEGSKA (reference sequence). There are 14 residues in the CDR3. The CDR3 region is CSASPGLGSYEQYF. The DNA for the CDR3 is TGCAGTGCTTCCCCGGGACTAGGATCCTACGAGCAGTACTTC.

Ten or more counts support this clonotype. The chain is built from TRBV2 and TRBJ2-5, with D possibly matching TRBD2 (5 bases). This CDR3 is 11 amino acids long. Germline V CDR1 and CDR2: SNHLY, FYNNEI. Trimming shortened V by 6 bases and J by 5 bases, and 7 bases separated the two germline ends. CDR3 sequence reads: CASRTGETQYF. The CDR3 region has the DNA TGTGCCAGCAGGACGGGGGAGACCCAGTACTTC.

The genes are TRBV7-3 and TRBJ2-5; D possibly corresponds to TRBD1 (6 bases). This CDR3 region has 15 residues. Trimming pared 2 bases from V and 3 bases from J, leaving 13 bases between. Germline CDR1 SGHTA, CDR2 FQGTGA. This chain's CDR3 is CASSLQGRWEETQYF. CDR3 nucleotides: TGTGCCAGCAGCTTACAGGGGCGATGGGAAGAGACCCAGTACTTC.

The V gene is TRBV12-3 or TRBV12-4, the J gene TRBJ2-1; the match to TRBD1 covers 10 bases. The CDR3 covers 15 residues. J gave up 7 bases and V 4 bases, and 7 bases lay outside the gene matches. The CDR3 DNA is TGTGCCAGCAGTTGGAGGGACAGGGGCGGTAATGAGCAGTTCTTC. Protein sequence: CASSWRDRGGNEQFF.

This clonotype was observed a handful of times. This chain links TRBV5-1 with TRBJ1-1; no clear D gene. In germline, CDR1 is SGHRS, CDR2 YFSETQ. The CDR3 is 13 residues long. Trimming shortened V by 2 bases and J by 8 bases, and 13 bases separated the two germline ends. The DNA for the CDR3 is TGCGCCAGCAGCTTTTTATCGGGGAGAGAAGCTTTCTTT. It codes for CASSFLSGREAFF. The full variable domain, rest sourced from reference TRBV5-1 and TRBJ1-1, is KAGVTQTPRYLIKTRGQQVTLSCSPISGHRSVSWYQQTPGQGLQFLFEYFSETQRNKGNFPGRFSGRQFSNSRSEMNVSTLELGDSALYLCASSFLSGREAFFGQGTRLTVV.